The T cell receptor beta chain described here comes from a study of beta chain features in type 1 diabetes. The overall study: There were 107,917,701 sorted cells examined across all samples.

In this sample, this clone turned up a few times. This CDR3 spans 16 amino acids. Germline values: CDR1 SGHTA, CDR2 FQGNSA. V lost 1 base to trimming and J lost 10 bases; unmatched junction nucleotides: 10. Sequencing targeted expressed TCRB transcripts, as all isolated RNA had been reverse transcribed. Clones were sequenced by immunoSEQ multiplex PCR, and TCRdb holds only the in-frame ones, with some missing. Altogether 200,000 to 250,000 clones are present, 9.6% being singletons, with the ten largest covering 0.034%. The TCR sequence derives from a woman between 18 and 29 years old in good health. The chain carries TRBV7-2 and TRBJ1-4; 9 nucleotides align to TRBD1. Sequencing used naive CD4+ T cells from blood. This chain's CDR3 is CASSLDGGTGLGKLFF. CDR3 DNA: TGTGCCAGCAGCTTAGATGGTGGGACAGGGCTAGGAAAACTGTTTTTT. Combining the CDR3 with reference TRBV7-2 and TRBJ1-4 gives the whole variable domain GAGVSQSPSNKVTEKGKDVELRCDPISGHTALYWYRQSLGQGLEFLIYFQGNSAPDKSGLPSDRFSAERTGGSVSTLTIQRTQQEDSAVYLCASSLDGGTGLGKLFFGSGTQLSVL.